This record covers a single T cell receptor (beta chain). Germline-derived CDR1 and CDR2 are LNHNV and YYDKDF (reference sequence). The CDR3 spans 16 residues. Unmatched junction bases numbered 9, after V lost 1 base and J lost 9 bases. The data belong to a study of blood T cell repertoires in COVID-19. For the study at large: Samples came from the United States, Italy and Spain, spanning acute and convalescent COVID-19. Sources were T cells, B-cell-depleted T cells, or PBMCs; the material itself was cDNA or gDNA.

Per the original methods: The authors estimated nucleated cell counts from reference gene primer amplification. TCRdb's copy holds only in-frame clones and misses some; the assay was immunoSEQ multiplex PCR. V and J calls and clone size are as listed in that table; D and trimming were resolved from the DNA. The data hold approximately 100,000 clones, with roughly 89% observed a single time. The clonotype was recovered from a human donor with acute or convalescent COVID-19. The donor label of this sample is uncertain. Sequenced sample: peripheral blood. The chain joins TRBV15 to TRBJ2-3; 11 bases match TRBD2. The CDR3 region has the DNA TGTGCCACCAGCAGAGCCGGGACTAGCGGTCAGACCACGCAGTATTTT. It specifies CATSRAGTSGQTTQYF.